The TCR beta chain described here comes from a study of early T cells in non-severe SARS-CoV-2 infection. Study-level background: Sequencing used unsorted whole-blood bulk RNA, so chains lack pairing.

Each single cDNA molecule received a unique molecular identifier. TCRdb redid the calling of the 5' RACE reads with MiXCR, one entry per CDR3 protein. The sample contains about 79,000 distinct CDR3 sequences, about 13% of which appear only once. Trimming removed 3 bases from V and 0 bases from J; junction bases left unmatched: 4. The CDR3 runs to 14 residues. Germline values: CDR1 SQVTM, CDR2 ANQGSEA. About this clonotype itself: As yet, its antigen is unknown.

Study outcomes and limitations: Missing private and CD4 specificities, VDJdb matching favored anti-spike CD8 responses.

This TCR was recovered from an adult who was a healthcare worker with PCR-confirmed SARS-CoV-2 infection or an uninfected control (not recorded which). Input material: whole blood. The chain uses TRBV29-1 and TRBJ2-7, with 8 nucleotides matching TRBD1. The CDR3 is CSVEATGASYEQYF. The CDR3 coding sequence is TGCAGCGTTGAGGCGACAGGGGCCTCCTACGAGCAGTACTTC.